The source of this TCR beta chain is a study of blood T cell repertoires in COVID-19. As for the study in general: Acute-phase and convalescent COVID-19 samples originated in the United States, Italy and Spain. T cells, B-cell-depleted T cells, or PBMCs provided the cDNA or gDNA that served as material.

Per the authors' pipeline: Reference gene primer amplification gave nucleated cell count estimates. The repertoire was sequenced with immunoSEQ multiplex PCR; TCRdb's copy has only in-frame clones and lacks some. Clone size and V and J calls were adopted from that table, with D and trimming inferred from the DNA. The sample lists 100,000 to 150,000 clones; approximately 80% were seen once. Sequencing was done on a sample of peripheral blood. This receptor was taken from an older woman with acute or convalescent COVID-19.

The CDR3 reads CASSYPGMGEQYV. CDR3 DNA sequence: TGTGCCAGCAGTTACCCGGGGATGGGCGAGCAGTACGTC. The rearrangement links TRBV6-2 or TRBV6-3 to TRBJ2-7; D may be TRBD2 (5 bases). V was pared by 2 bases and J by 6 bases, with 11 bases between. The CDR3 extends over 13 amino acids. The germline CDR1 and CDR2 sequences are MNHEY and SVGEGT.